What follows are 8 T cell receptor beta chains derived from one specimen sequenced in a study of radiotherapy plus CTLA-4 blockade in lung cancer. The data were produced by immunoSEQ multiplex PCR, yet TCRdb's version contains in-frame clones alone and is incomplete. The sample has under 110,000 clones; approximately 87% are singletons. The sample consisted of peripheral blood, taken from a patient treated with radiotherapy plus ipilimumab. These receptors all come from a human donor with non-small cell lung cancer that progressed on radiotherapy plus ipilimumab. Some clones in this sample may be carry-over from other donors' samples.

V and J are TRBV5-1 and TRBJ2-3, with TRBD2 as a possible D gene (6 bases). There are 16 residues in the CDR3. V lost 0 bases and J lost 0, with 11 bases in between. Germline CDR1 is SGHRS and CDR2 is YFSETQ. The CDR3 protein is CASSLGLETSTDTQYF. The DNA for the CDR3 is TGCGCCAGCAGCTTGGGACTAGAGACGAGCACAGATACGCAGTATTTT.

This clone was seen a single time. The V call is TRBV6-4, the J call TRBJ1-4; D possibly corresponds to TRBD1 (5 bases). V shed 5 bases and J shed 2 bases, with 6 bases lying between them. This CDR3 contains 13 residues. Germline V gives CDR1 MRHNA, CDR2 SNTAGT. CDR3 coding DNA: TGTGCCAGCAGTCGGGGGACTAATGAAAAACTGTTTTTT. Amino acid sequence: CASSRGTNEKLFF.

This clone was detected once. The gene calls are TRBV6-5 and TRBJ1-5, with D perhaps TRBD1 (5 bases). Germline CDR1 is MNHEY and CDR2 is SVGAGI. This CDR3 has 14 amino acids. Deletions cut 6 bases from V and 9 bases from J, with 18 bases between. CDR3 protein: CASRPGLGRGPQHF. CDR3 nucleotide sequence: TGTGCCAGCAGGCCAGGGTTGGGCCGTGGGCCCCAGCATTTT.

This rearrangement joins TRBV18 to TRBJ2-7; D might be TRBD1 (6 bases). Germline values: CDR1 KGHSH, CDR2 LQKENI. This CDR3 region has 16 residues. V shed 3 bases and J shed 4 bases, with 19 bases lying between them. The CDR3 loop is CASSPINQGFRYEQYF. The CDR3 coding sequence is TGTGCCAGCTCACCGATTAACCAGGGGTTCAGGTACGAGCAGTACTTC.

The V call is TRBV19, the J call TRBJ1-2; unclear D gene. The CDR3 sequence is 16 residues long. Deletions cut 4 bases from V and 0 bases from J, with 15 bases between. Per germline, CDR1 LNHDA and CDR2 SQIVND (reference sequence). The CDR3 DNA sequence: TGTGCCAGTAGTAGCGCCGCCTATTTAGCTAACTATGGCTACACCTTC. Its protein product is CASSSAAYLANYGYTF.

This clone was seen just once. V usage is TRBV19 and J usage is TRBJ1-5; perhaps TRBD1 as D (6 bases). CDR3 length: 14 amino acids. Germline lookup yields CDR1 LNHDA and CDR2 SQIVND (reference sequence). V lost 5 bases and J 9 bases, leaving 17 bases between the germline ends. CDR3 nucleotide sequence: TGTGCCAGTAGTCCCTCAGGACAGCCCGGGCCCCAGCATTTT. It is translated as CASSPSGQPGPQHF.

The CDR3 nucleotides are TGTGCCATCAGTGAGTGGACGGACTACGAGCAGTACTTC. Its translation: CAISEWTDYEQYF. The V call is TRBV10-3, the J call TRBJ2-5; D gene unclear. TRBJ2-7 matches the DNA end more closely, so the J call is doubtful. The CDR3 is made up of 13 amino acids. The germline CDR1 and CDR2 sequences are ENHRY and SYGVKD.

V usage is TRBV6-5 and J usage is TRBJ1-5; possible D gene TRBD1, 5 bases. Germline V gives CDR1 MNHEY, CDR2 SVGAGI. Deletions cut 8 bases from V and 8 bases from J, with 16 bases between. The CDR3 spans 13 residues. The CDR3 sequence: CASSTVRMEPQHF. The CDR3 DNA follows: TGTGCCAGCTCGACAGTCCGCATGGAGCCCCAGCATTTT.